This T cell receptor beta chain comes out of a study of response to subunit inactivated influenza vaccine. Study-wide results and caveats: Each seasonal flu vaccination may recruit only limited new T cells, authors suggested.

Each CDR3 protein is one row after TCRdb ran MiXCR on the RT-PCR reads. The sample shows a few hundred thousand distinct CDR3 sequences, less than 15% of them seen only once. In its sample, this clonotype was seen a few times. The antigen is unknown. Here the sequenced sample was non-naive T cells sorted from PBMCs, taken 14 days before vaccination. The receptor was isolated from a man in his fifties who received an inactivated influenza vaccine.

The CDR3 sequence: CASSELAVGTGELFF. The CDR3 nucleotides are TGTGCCAGCAGTGAACTAGCTGTAGGCACCGGGGAGCTGTTTTTT. The J gene is TRBJ2-2, the V gene TRBV6-2 or TRBV6-3; a possible D gene is TRBD2 (6 bases). V was cut by 5 bases and J by 4 bases, with 14 bases left in between. The length of the CDR3 is 15 residues. Looked up from germline, CDR1 is MNHEY and CDR2 is SVGEGT.